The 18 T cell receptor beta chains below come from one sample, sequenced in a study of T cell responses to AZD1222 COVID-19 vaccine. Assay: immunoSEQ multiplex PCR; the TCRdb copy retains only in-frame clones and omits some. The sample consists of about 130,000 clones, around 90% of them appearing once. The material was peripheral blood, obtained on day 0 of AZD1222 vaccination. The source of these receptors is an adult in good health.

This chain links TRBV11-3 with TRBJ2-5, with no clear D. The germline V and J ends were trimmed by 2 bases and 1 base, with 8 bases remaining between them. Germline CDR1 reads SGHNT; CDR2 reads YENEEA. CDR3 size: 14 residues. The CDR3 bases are TGTGCCAGCAGCTTATTCCCAGCCCAAGAGACCCAGTACTTC. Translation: CASSLFPAQETQYF.

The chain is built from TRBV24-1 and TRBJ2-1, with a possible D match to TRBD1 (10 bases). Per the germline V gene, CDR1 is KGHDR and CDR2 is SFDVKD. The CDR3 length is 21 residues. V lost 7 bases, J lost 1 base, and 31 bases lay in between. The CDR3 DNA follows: TGTGCCACCAGCCCGGGACAGGGGTGGGCTAGCGGGACGTGGTCCTACAATGAGCAGTTCTTC. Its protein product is CATSPGQGWASGTWSYNEQFF.

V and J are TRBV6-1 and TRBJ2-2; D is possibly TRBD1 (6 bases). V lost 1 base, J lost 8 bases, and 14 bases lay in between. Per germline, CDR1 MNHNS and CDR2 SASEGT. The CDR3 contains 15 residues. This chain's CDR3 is CASSEEEGGRGELFF. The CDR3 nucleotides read TGTGCCAGCAGTGAAGAGGAAGGGGGTCGAGGGGAGCTGTTTTTT.

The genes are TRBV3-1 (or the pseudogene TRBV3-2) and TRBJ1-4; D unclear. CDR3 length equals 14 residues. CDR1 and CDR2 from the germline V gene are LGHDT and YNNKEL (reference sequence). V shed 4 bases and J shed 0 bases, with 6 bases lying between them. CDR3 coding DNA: TGTGCCAGCAGCCCGATGGCAACTAATGAAAAACTGTTTTTT. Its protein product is CASSPMATNEKLFF.

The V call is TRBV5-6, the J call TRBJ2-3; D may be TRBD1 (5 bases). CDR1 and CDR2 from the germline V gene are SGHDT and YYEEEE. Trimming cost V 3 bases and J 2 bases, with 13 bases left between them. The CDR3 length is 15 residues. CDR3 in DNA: TGTGCCAGCAGCTACCCGCCAGGGCTCACAGATACGCAGTATTTT. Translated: CASSYPPGLTDTQYF. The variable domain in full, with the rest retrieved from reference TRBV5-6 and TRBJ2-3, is DAGVTQSPTHLIKTRGQQVTLRCSPKSGHDTVSWYQQALGQGPQFIFQYYEEEERQRGNFPDRFSGHQFPNYSSELNVNALLLGDSALYLCASSYPPGLTDTQYFGPGTRLTVL.

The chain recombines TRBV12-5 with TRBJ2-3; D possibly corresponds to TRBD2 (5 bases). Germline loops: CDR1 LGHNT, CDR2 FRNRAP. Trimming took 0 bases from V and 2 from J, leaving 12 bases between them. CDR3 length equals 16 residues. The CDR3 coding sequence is TGTGCTAGTGGTTTGGTAATTCGGACTGACACAGATACGCAGTATTTT. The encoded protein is CASGLVIRTDTDTQYF.

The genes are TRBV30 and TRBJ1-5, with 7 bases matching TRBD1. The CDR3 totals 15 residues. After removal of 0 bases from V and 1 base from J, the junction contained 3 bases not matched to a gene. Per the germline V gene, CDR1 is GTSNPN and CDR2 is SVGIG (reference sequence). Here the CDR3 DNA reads TGTGCCTGGAGTGTACAGGGGCCAAGCAATCAGCCCCAGCATTTT. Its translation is CAWSVQGPSNQPQHF.

CDR3 amino acids: CASSLLTSGRPSGVTQYF. CDR3 nucleotides: TGTGCCAGCAGCCTATTGACTAGCGGGAGGCCCTCTGGTGTGACCCAGTACTTC. The chain combines TRBV3-1 (or the pseudogene TRBV3-2) with TRBJ2-5; TRBD2 matches 13 bases. V lost 4 bases, J lost 7 bases, and 15 bases stayed unmatched. Germline CDR1 is LGHDT and CDR2 is YNNKEL (reference sequence). The CDR3 has 18 amino acids.

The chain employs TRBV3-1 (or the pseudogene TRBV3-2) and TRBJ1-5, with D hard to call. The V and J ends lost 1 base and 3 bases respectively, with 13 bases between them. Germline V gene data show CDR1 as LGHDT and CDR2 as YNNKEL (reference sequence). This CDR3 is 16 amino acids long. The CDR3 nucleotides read TGTGCCAGCAGCCAAGGTAGTATAAGGGTCAATCAGCCCCAGCATTTT. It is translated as CASSQGSIRVNQPQHF.

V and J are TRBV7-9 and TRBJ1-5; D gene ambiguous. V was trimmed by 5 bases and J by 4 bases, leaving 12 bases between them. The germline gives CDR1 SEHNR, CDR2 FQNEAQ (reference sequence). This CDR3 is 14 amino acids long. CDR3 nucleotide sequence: TGTGCCAGCAGCCCCGTGTCTGGGAATCAGCCCCAGCATTTT. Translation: CASSPVSGNQPQHF.

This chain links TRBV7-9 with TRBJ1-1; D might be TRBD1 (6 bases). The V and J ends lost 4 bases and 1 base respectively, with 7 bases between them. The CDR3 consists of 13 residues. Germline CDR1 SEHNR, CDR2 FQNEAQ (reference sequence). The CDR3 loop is CASSWTANTEAFF. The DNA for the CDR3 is TGTGCCAGCAGCTGGACAGCGAACACTGAAGCTTTCTTT.

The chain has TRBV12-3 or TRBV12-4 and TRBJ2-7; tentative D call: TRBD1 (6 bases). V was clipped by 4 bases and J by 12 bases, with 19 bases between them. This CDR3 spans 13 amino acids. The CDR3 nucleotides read TGTGCCAGCAGTTCCACCCGACAGGCCTGCCCGTACTTC. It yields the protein CASSSTRQACPYF.

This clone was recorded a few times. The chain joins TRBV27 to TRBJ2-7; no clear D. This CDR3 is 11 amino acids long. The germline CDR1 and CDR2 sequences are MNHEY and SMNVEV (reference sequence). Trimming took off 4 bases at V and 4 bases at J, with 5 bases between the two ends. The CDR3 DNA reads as TGTGCCAGCAGTTCCCTATACGAGCAGTACTTC. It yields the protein CASSSLYEQYF.

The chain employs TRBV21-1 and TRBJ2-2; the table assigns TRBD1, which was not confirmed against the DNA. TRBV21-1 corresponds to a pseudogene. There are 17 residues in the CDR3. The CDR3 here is CASSKPQVRPPPGELFF. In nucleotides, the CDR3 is TGTGCCAGCAGCAAACCCCAGGTCCGTCCTCCCCCCGGGGAGCTGTTTTTT.

In DNA, the CDR3 is TGTGCCAGTAGTATCCTACAGGGAACAGATACGCAGTATTTT. The encoded protein is CASSILQGTDTQYF. The V and J genes are TRBV19 and TRBJ2-3; a possible D gene is TRBD1 (6 bases). Germline values: CDR1 LNHDA, CDR2 SQIVND (reference sequence). The V gene lost 3 bases and the J gene lost 3 bases, with 10 bases spanning the gap. The CDR3 runs to 14 residues.

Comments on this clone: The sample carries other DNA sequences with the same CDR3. In DNA form, the CDR3 reads TGTGCCAGCAGTCCCGGCGGGAGCGGCTACAATGAGCAGTTCTTC. Residues: CASSPGGSGYNEQFF. V and J are TRBV6-5 and TRBJ2-1; 7 bases agree with TRBD2. The CDR3 consists of 15 residues. Germline CDR1 is MNHEY and CDR2 is SVGAGI. The V segment lost 5 bases and the J segment 3 bases; nucleotides outside the gene matches: 7.

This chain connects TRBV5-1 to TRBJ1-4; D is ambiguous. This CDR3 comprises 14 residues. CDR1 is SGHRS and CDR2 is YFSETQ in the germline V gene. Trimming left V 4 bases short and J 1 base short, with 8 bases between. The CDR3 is CASSLSQTNEKLFF. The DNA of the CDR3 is TGCGCCAGCAGCCTGAGCCAAACTAATGAAAAACTGTTTTTT.

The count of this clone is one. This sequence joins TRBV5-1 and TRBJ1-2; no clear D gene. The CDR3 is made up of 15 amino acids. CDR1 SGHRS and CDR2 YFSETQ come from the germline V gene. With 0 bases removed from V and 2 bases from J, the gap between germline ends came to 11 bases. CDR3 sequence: CASSLDGVLNYGYTF. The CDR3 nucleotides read TGCGCCAGCAGCTTGGATGGGGTGTTGAACTATGGCTACACCTTC.